These T cell receptor beta chains were read from a single sample in a study of cytotoxic CD8 clonotypes in ibrutinib-treated CLL. Profiling relied on immunoSEQ multiplex PCR, and the TCRdb table lists in-frame clones only, not all of them. The data show nearly 50,000 clones, with about 57% seen just once and 25% to 35% held by the top ten. Source: PBMCs, taken after 24 months of ibrutinib treatment. The origin of the receptors is a human donor with chronic lymphocytic leukemia. Each CDR3 is given with its conserved first and last residue. Fields, in order: V gene, clone size, D gene, J gene, CDR3 DNA, CDR3 protein. The D gene is left open where the match is weak. Clone sizes are given selectively: once, few, many, or a class where the clone is expanded.

>TRBV10-2|-|-|TRBJ1-5
TGCGCCAGCAGTGAGGTCAGGCCGGGCAATCAGCCCCAGCATTTT
CASSEVRPGNQPQHF
>TRBV29-1|few|-|TRBJ2-1
TGCAGCGGGGGATCCAACAATGAGCAGTTCTTC
CSGGSNNEQFF
>TRBV6-6|few|TRBD1|TRBJ1-5
TGTGCCAGCACGAGACAGGGGCCATATCAGCCCCAGCATTTT
CASTRQGPYQPQHF
>TRBV10-2|-|TRBD1|TRBJ1-1
TGCGCCACTAGACAGGGGCGAGGAAACACTGAAGCTTTCTTT
CATRQGRGNTEAFF
>TRBV10-3|-|-|TRBJ2-7
TGTGCCATCAGGCCCCAGGGGATCTACGAGCAGTACTTC
CAIRPQGIYEQYF
>TRBV27|-|-|TRBJ1-2
TGTGCCAGCAGTTCCTCAGGGTTTCGAGGCTATGGCTACACCTTC
CASSSSGFRGYGYTF
>TRBV6-5|few|-|TRBJ1-2
TGTGCCAGCAGTTTATCCTATCGGGGCACCTTC
CASSLSYRGTF
>TRBV14|-|TRBD1|TRBJ1-1
TGTGCCAGCAGCCAGTTACAGGGGCACGGTGAAGCTTTCTTT
CASSQLQGHGEAFF
>TRBV9|-|TRBD2|TRBJ2-1
TGTGCCAGCAGCCTAGCGGGGGCCTCCTACAATGAGCAGTTCTTC
CASSLAGASYNEQFF
>TRBV2|few|TRBD2|TRBJ2-1
TGTGCCACGCGGCTAGCGGGAAACAATGAGCAGTTCTTC
CATRLAGNNEQFF
>TRBV5-4|-|-|TRBJ2-7
TGTGCCAGCAGCGAACCCGGGCCCCCGTACGAGCAGTACTTC
CASSEPGPPYEQYF
>TRBV19|-|-|TRBJ1-2
TGTGCCAGTAGTGTTAGTGGGGCGCAAGGCTATGGCTACACCTTC
CASSVSGAQGYGYTF
>TRBV11-3|few|-|TRBJ2-7
TGTGCCAGCAGCCCCGGGGCCGGGCCCAGCTACGAGCAGTACTTC
CASSPGAGPSYEQYF
>TRBV5-1|few|-|TRBJ1-1
TGCGCCAGCAGCTTGGGGGCGGGGGCCCACACTGAAGCTTTCTTT
CASSLGAGAHTEAFF
>TRBV6-5|-|-|TRBJ2-6
TGTGCCAGCAGTTACTCCTCGGGGGCCAACGTCCTGACTTTC
CASSYSSGANVLTF
>TRBV6-1|many|-|TRBJ2-7
TGTGCCAGCAGTGAACAGGGGGGGGCCTCCTACGAGCAGTACTTC
CASSEQGGASYEQYF
>TRBV27|-|-|TRBJ1-6
TGTGCCAGCAGTTTACTTCGAGGGAACAATTCACCCCTCCACTTT
CASSLLRGNNSPLHF
>TRBV19|few|-|TRBJ2-7
TGTGCCAGTAGTAACAGGCCCTACGAGCAGTACTTC
CASSNRPYEQYF
>TRBV9|-|-|TRBJ2-4
TGTGCCAGCAGCGTAGACGGTCCATCAGGGGCCAAAAACATTCAGTACTTC
CASSVDGPSGAKNIQYF
>TRBV19|once|TRBD1|TRBJ2-7
TGTGCCAGTAGTGCTCGGGACAGGGCGAACGAGCAGTACTTC
CASSARDRANEQYF
>TRBV27|-|-|TRBJ2-7
TGTGCCAGCAGCCCCTCGGGGATCGAGCAGTACTTC
CASSPSGIEQYF
>TRBV6-6|-|-|TRBJ2-3
TGTGCCAGCAGCAACTGGGGGGGCAGCACAGATACGCAGTATTTT
CASSNWGGSTDTQYF
>TRBV6-5|many|-|TRBJ1-3
TGTGCCAGCAGGGCCGGAAACACCATATATTTT
CASRAGNTIYF
>TRBV5-5|-|-|TRBJ2-7
TGTGCCAGCAGCTACGGTGGGGGAGGCGAGCAGTACTTC
CASSYGGGGEQYF
>TRBV10-1|-|TRBD2|TRBJ2-3
TGCGCCAGCAGCGGTAGCGGGGGTCCAGATACGCAGTATTTT
CASSGSGGPDTQYF